The next 24 T cell receptor beta chains were all read from a single sample in a study of technical replicates of blood from a few donors. Measured with immunoSEQ multiplex PCR; TCRdb has only the in-frame clones, and not every one. This table holds over 50,000 clones, approximately 83% found once. Sequenced material: PBMCs. The receptors come from a human donor in good health. Some clones in this sample may be carry-over from other donors' samples.

The V and J genes are TRBV5-1 and TRBJ1-3, with 8 bases fitting TRBD1. V shed 4 bases, J shed 0 bases, and the junction held 3 bases outside the gene matches. Looked up from germline, CDR1 is SGHRS and CDR2 is YFSETQ. CDR3 size: 15 residues. CDR3 amino acids: CASSRDRNSGNTIYF. CDR3 nucleotide sequence: TGCGCCAGCAGCCGGGACAGGAACTCTGGAAACACCATATATTTT.

This rearrangement joins TRBV4-3 to TRBJ2-7; the D gene is possibly TRBD2 (5 bases). Trimming left V 3 bases short and J 3 bases short, with 15 bases between. Germline V lookup: CDR1 LGHNA, CDR2 YSLEER. The CDR3 extends over 15 amino acids. CDR3 bases: TGCGCCAGCAGCCACTACCCTAGCTCCGACTACGAGCAGTACTTC. This codes for CASSHYPSSDYEQYF.

The chain links TRBV6-5 to TRBJ2-1, with D unclear. Germline CDR1 MNHEY, CDR2 SVGAGI. The CDR3 is 14 residues long. Trimming shortened V by 0 bases and J by 12 bases, and 15 bases separated the two germline ends. In DNA form, the CDR3 reads TGTGCCAGCAGTTACTCTGCGCTAGTAACTTCGCAGTTCTTC. The encoded protein is CASSYSALVTSQFF.

J is TRBJ1-1 and V is TRBV4-1; 7 bases fit TRBD1. Looked up from germline, CDR1 is MGHRA and CDR2 is YSYEKL. The ends lost 4 bases at V and 7 bases at J; junction bases unmatched: 9. This CDR3 contains 14 residues. The CDR3 reads CASSPVQGGVEAFF. The CDR3, as DNA: TGCGCCAGCAGCCCGGTCCAGGGGGGAGTTGAAGCTTTCTTT.

This chain links TRBV7-2 with TRBJ1-1; D is undetermined. The V gene lost 0 bases and the J gene lost 4 bases, with 6 bases spanning the gap. Germline V gene lookup returns CDR1 SGHTA and CDR2 FQGNSA. CDR3 length: 13 amino acids. In DNA, the CDR3 is TGTGCCAGCAGCTTAGCCCCGAGCACTGAAGCTTTCTTT. Its protein is CASSLAPSTEAFF.

Here the CDR3 reads CASSPYSNSPLHF. In DNA, the CDR3 is TGTGCCAGCAGCCCGTATTCTAATTCACCCCTCCACTTT. This chain uses TRBV16 with TRBJ1-6; D uncertain. Germline CDR1 is KGHSY and CDR2 is FQNENV. The CDR3 spans 13 residues. V gave up 4 bases and J gave up 6 bases, with 7 bases separating them. Using reference TRBV16 and TRBJ1-6 for the parts outside the CDR3, the full variable domain is GEEVAQTPKHLVRGEGQKAKLYCAPIKGHSYVFWYQQVLKNEFKFLISFQNENVFDETGMPKERFSAKCLPNSPCSLEIQATKLEDSAVYFCASSPYSNSPLHFGNGTRLTVT.

This rearrangement joins TRBV10-3 to TRBJ2-7; 9 nucleotides agree with TRBD1. V shed 10 bases and J 3 bases; nucleotides not matched to a gene: 10. Germline values: CDR1 ENHRY, CDR2 SYGVKD. The CDR3 has 14 amino acids. CDR3 sequence reads: CATNAGTGLYEQYF. The CDR3 bases are TGTGCCACCAACGCCGGGACAGGGCTCTACGAGCAGTACTTC.

V usage is TRBV30 and J usage is TRBJ1-5; 8 bases map to TRBD1. This CDR3 spans 16 amino acids. V shed 2 bases, J shed 1 base, and the junction held 7 bases outside the gene matches. Germline CDR1 is GTSNPN and CDR2 is SVGIG (reference sequence). The CDR3: CAWSTRTGMSNQPQHF. CDR3 DNA sequence: TGTGCCTGGAGTACTCGGACAGGGATGAGCAATCAGCCCCAGCATTTT.

In its sample, this clone was seen once. The gene calls are TRBV4-3 and TRBJ2-5, with 11 bases identical to TRBD1. Germline CDR1 reads LGHNA; CDR2 reads YSLEER. V trimming: 3 bases; J trimming: 4 bases; junction bases outside the gene matches: 7. This CDR3 comprises 16 residues. Here the CDR3 reads CASSQDRDRGGETQYF. The CDR3 DNA follows: TGCGCCAGCAGCCAGGACCGGGACAGGGGGGGAGAGACCCAGTACTTC.

V gene TRBV5-1 combines with J gene TRBJ2-3; maybe TRBD2 (6 bases). Germline loops: CDR1 SGHRS, CDR2 YFSETQ. Trimming took off 4 bases at V and 1 base at J, with 10 bases between the two ends. The CDR3 covers 14 residues. CDR3 residues: CASSPPGGTDTQYF. CDR3 nucleotide sequence: TGCGCCAGCAGCCCCCCGGGGGGCACAGATACGCAGTATTTT.

The V call is TRBV7-3, the J call TRBJ2-7; D is perhaps TRBD1 (5 bases). Germline V gene data show CDR1 as SGHTA and CDR2 as FQGTGA. The CDR3 runs 13 residues. V was clipped by 3 bases and J by 5 bases, with 11 bases between them. The CDR3 sequence: CASSFSQGHEQYF. CDR3 nucleotides: TGTGCCAGCAGCTTTAGTCAGGGTCACGAGCAGTACTTC.

The rearrangement joins TRBV1 to TRBJ2-4; the listed D gene, TRBD1, was not tested against the DNA. TRBV1 is a pseudogene locus. This CDR3 contains 18 residues. The CDR3 DNA follows: TGCACCAGCAGCCAAGATTCAGTGTATTGGTCAGCCAAAAACATTCAGTACTTC. Translating it yields CTSSQDSVYWSAKNIQYF.

This clone was seen a few times. The gene calls are TRBV4-1 and TRBJ1-2; 9 nucleotides align to TRBD1. V lost 1 base and J lost 7; bases outside the gene matches: 10. This CDR3 region has 16 residues. Germline V gene sequence: CDR1 MGHRA, CDR2 YSYEKL. The CDR3 coding sequence is TGCGCCAGCAGCCAAGTGACAAGACAGGGGGGGAGTGGCTACACCTTC. This codes for CASSQVTRQGGSGYTF.

The chain uses TRBV4-2 and TRBJ2-7, with 10 bases aligning to TRBD2. The CDR3 is made up of 16 amino acids. With 4 bases clipped from V and 1 base from J, the junction kept 7 bases outside the gene matches. Looked up from germline, CDR1 is LGHNA and CDR2 is YNFKEQ. CDR3 in amino acids: CASSRTTSGASYEQYF. CDR3 nucleotide sequence: TGTGCCAGCAGCCGTACCACTAGCGGGGCTTCCTACGAGCAGTACTTC.

A single count supports this clone. The chain combines TRBV7-3 with TRBJ2-5; D gene ambiguous. The CDR3 extends over 13 amino acids. With 2 bases removed from V and 5 bases from J, the gap between germline ends came to 9 bases. The germline gives CDR1 SGHTA, CDR2 FQGTGA. The CDR3 loop is CASSLSSRETQYF. Written as DNA, the CDR3 is TGTGCCAGCAGCTTATCATCGAGGGAGACCCAGTACTTC.

This clone was detected a few times. The same CDR3 also results from other DNA sequences found in this sample. The J gene is TRBJ2-7, the V gene TRBV5-1; perhaps TRBD2 as D (5 bases). V shed 2 bases and J shed 7 bases, with 10 bases lying between them. The CDR3 runs to 12 residues. Germline V gene lookup returns CDR1 SGHRS and CDR2 YFSETQ. CDR3 protein: CASSFSGSEQYF. DNA of the CDR3: TGCGCCAGCAGCTTTTCTGGGAGTGAGCAGTACTTC.

The V call is TRBV9, the J call TRBJ2-2, with unresolved D. CDR1 and CDR2 (germline): SGDLS, YYNGEE. Trimming pared 2 bases from V and 3 bases from J, leaving 2 bases between. The CDR3 covers 12 residues. As DNA, the CDR3 is TGTGCCAGCAGCGTCGACACCGGGGAGCTGTTTTTT. Protein sequence: CASSVDTGELFF. The full variable domain, in which reference TRBV9 and TRBJ2-2 provide the parts outside the CDR3, is DSGVTQTPKHLITATGQRVTLRCSPRSGDLSVYWYQQSLDQGLQFLIQYYNGEERAKGNILERFSAQQFPDLHSELNLSSLELGDSALYFCASSVDTGELFFGEGSRLTVL.

This chain links TRBV6-5 with TRBJ1-1; 9 bases align to TRBD1. This CDR3 has 15 residues. Losses at the gene ends were 5 bases for V and 2 bases for J; bases not matched to a gene: 6. Germline V gives CDR1 MNHEY, CDR2 SVGAGI. CDR3 in DNA: TGTGCCAGCAGTCGGACGGGACAGGGCAACACTGAAGCTTTCTTT. It is translated as CASSRTGQGNTEAFF.

This clone has a single count. The chain has TRBV30 and TRBJ2-7; maybe TRBD1 (5 bases). The V and J ends lost 3 bases and 2 bases respectively, with 8 bases between them. Germline V gene data show CDR1 as GTSNPN and CDR2 as SVGIG (reference sequence). This CDR3 has 12 residues. The CDR3 here is CAWSAGPYEQYF. The CDR3 DNA reads as TGTGCCTGGAGCGCAGGGCCCTACGAGCAGTACTTC.

The genes are TRBV7-8 and TRBJ2-3; unclear D gene. CDR3 length: 14 residues. Germline CDR1 SGHVS, CDR2 FQNEAQ. Trimming removed 6 bases at V and 0 bases at J, with 10 bases between. CDR3: CASRLIESTDTQYF. Here the CDR3 DNA reads TGTGCCAGCAGGTTAATAGAGAGCACAGATACGCAGTATTTT.

This clone occurred once. The rearrangement links TRBV6-6 to TRBJ2-5; 8 bases match TRBD1. This CDR3 spans 14 amino acids. Germline V CDR1 and CDR2: MNHNY, SVGAGI (reference sequence). With V trimmed by 6 bases and J by 5 bases, 8 bases remained unmatched. The CDR3 region has the DNA TGTGCCAGCAGCCCCAGGACAGGGATGGAGACCCAGTACTTC. The encoded protein is CASSPRTGMETQYF.

V is TRBV2 and J is TRBJ2-5; 10 positions match TRBD2. V was pared by 3 bases and J by 7 bases, with 11 bases of the junction left unmatched. CDR1 is SNHLY, CDR2 FYNNEI, per germline. CDR3 length: 16 amino acids. This CDR3 is CASSDTTSGKAGTQYF. CDR3 DNA: TGTGCCAGCAGTGACACTACTAGCGGGAAAGCGGGGACCCAGTACTTC.

This clone appeared a few times. The V call is TRBV7-3, the J call TRBJ2-3; no clear D gene. This CDR3 comprises 13 residues. Per the germline V gene, CDR1 is SGHTA and CDR2 is FQGTGA. Trimming pared 2 bases from V and 0 bases from J, leaving 3 bases between. The CDR3 DNA reads TGTGCCAGCAGCTTATCTAGCACAGATACGCAGTATTTT. It specifies CASSLSSTDTQYF.

The chain combines TRBV6-6 with TRBJ2-7; D is ambiguous. The CDR3 is 14 amino acids. Looked up from germline, CDR1 is MNHNY and CDR2 is SVGAGI (reference sequence). Deletions cut 7 bases from V and 2 bases from J, with 15 bases between. CDR3: CASTHNTAPYEQYF. CDR3 DNA: TGTGCCAGCACTCACAACACAGCCCCCTACGAGCAGTACTTC.